This is a list of T cell receptor beta chains from one sample in a study of T-cell reconstitution after alpha-beta-depleted transplantation in children. MiXCR, applied by TCRdb to the PCR reads, yields one record per CDR3 protein. The data contain 200,000 to 250,000 distinct CDR3 sequences, roughly 8% of them seen just once; the ten biggest clones take up 6% to 7%. Sequences were derived from PBMCs, mostly from graft donor cells, sampled 180 days after TCRalphabeta/CD19-depleted stem cell transplant. Receptor source: a male patient aged 5 to 17 who had a stem cell transplant for acute lymphoblastic leukemia, so the T cells may come from the graft donor. Each CDR3 is given with its conserved first and last residue. Each record gives: clone size, V gene, D gene, J gene, CDR3 protein, CDR3 DNA. D genes are given only for firm matches. Clone size is given as once, few, many or a size class.

many,TRBV19,-,TRBJ2-1,CASSRVGEQFF,TGTGCCAGTAGTAGGGTAGGTGAGCAGTTCTTC
few,TRBV12-3/TRBV12-4,TRBD2,TRBJ2-7,CASSLRLAGVQYF,TGTGCCAGCAGTTTAAGGCTAGCGGGCGTACAGTACTTC
few,TRBV7-9,-,TRBJ2-5,CASSSEGGGQETQYF,TGTGCCAGCAGCTCGGAGGGGGGGGGTCAAGAGACCCAGTACTTC
many,TRBV5-1,TRBD1,TRBJ1-3,CASSSGTGGAVAGNTIYF,TGCGCCAGCAGCTCGGGGACAGGGGGCGCGGTAGCTGGAAACACCATATATTTT
many,TRBV20-1,-,TRBJ1-2,CSARRVGVSYGYTF,TGCAGTGCTAGAAGGGTAGGGGTGAGCTATGGCTACACCTTC
few,TRBV19,TRBD2,TRBJ2-1,CASRLAGGLYNEQFF,TGTGCCAGTAGATTAGCGGGGGGCCTCTACAATGAGCAGTTCTTC
many,TRBV27,-,TRBJ2-5,CASSSQVQETQYF,TGTGCCAGCAGTTCACAGGTTCAAGAGACCCAGTACTTC
few,TRBV18,-,TRBJ1-4,CASSPGTWREKLFF,TGTGCCAGCTCACCCGGGACGTGGAGGGAAAAACTGTTTTTT
many,TRBV18,TRBD1,TRBJ2-3,CASSPYDRGTDTQYF,TGTGCCAGCTCACCATACGACAGGGGCACAGATACGCAGTATTTT
many,TRBV18,TRBD1,TRBJ2-7,CASSPLGTDYEQYF,TGTGCCAGCTCACCACTCGGGACAGACTACGAGCAGTACTTC
many,TRBV7-8,TRBD2,TRBJ2-3,CASSPASGGREDTQYF,TGTGCCAGCAGCCCAGCTAGCGGGGGTAGAGAAGATACGCAGTATTTT
many,TRBV25-1,TRBD2,TRBJ2-3,CASSGASGGATDTQYF,TGTGCCAGCAGTGGGGCTAGCGGGGGGGCCACAGATACGCAGTATTTT
many,TRBV2,TRBD2,TRBJ2-3,CASRGGRTADTQYF,TGTGCCAGCAGGGGCGGGAGGACAGCCGATACGCAGTATTTT